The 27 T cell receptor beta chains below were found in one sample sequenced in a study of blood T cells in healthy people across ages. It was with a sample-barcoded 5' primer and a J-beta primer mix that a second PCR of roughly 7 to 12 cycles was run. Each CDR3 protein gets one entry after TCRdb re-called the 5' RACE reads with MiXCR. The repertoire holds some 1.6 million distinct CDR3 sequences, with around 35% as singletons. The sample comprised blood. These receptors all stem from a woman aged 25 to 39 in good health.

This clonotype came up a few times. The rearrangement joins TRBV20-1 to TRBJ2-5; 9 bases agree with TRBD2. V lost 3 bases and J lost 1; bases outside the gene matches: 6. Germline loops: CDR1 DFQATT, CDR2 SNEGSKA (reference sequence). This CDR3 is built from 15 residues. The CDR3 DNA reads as TGCAGTGCTAGTAGGACTAGCGCATTCCAAGAGACCCAGTACTTC. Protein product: CSASRTSAFQETQYF.

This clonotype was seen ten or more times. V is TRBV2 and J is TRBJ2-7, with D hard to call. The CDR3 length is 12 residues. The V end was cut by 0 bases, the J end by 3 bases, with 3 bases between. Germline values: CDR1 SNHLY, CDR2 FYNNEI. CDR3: CASSEADYEQYF. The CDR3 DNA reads TGTGCCAGCAGTGAAGCGGACTACGAGCAGTACTTC.

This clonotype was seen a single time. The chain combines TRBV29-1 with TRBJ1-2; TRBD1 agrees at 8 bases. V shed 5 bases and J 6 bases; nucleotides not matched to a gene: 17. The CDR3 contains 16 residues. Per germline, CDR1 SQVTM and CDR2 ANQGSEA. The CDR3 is CSVSGDRRPFSDGYTF. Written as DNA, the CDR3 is TGCAGCGTTTCTGGGGACAGGCGCCCCTTTTCTGATGGCTACACCTTC.

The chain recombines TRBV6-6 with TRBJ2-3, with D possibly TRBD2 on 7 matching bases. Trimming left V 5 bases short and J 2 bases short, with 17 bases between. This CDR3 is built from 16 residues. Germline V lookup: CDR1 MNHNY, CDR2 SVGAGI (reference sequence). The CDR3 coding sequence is TGTGCCAGCAGTCCCTTACGGGGGGCCTACACAGATACGCAGTATTTT. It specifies CASSPLRGAYTDTQYF.

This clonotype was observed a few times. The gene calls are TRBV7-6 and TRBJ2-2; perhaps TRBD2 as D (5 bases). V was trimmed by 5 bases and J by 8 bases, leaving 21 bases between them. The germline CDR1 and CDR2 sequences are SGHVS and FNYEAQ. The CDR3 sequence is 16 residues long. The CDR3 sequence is CASSPHERSLPGELFF. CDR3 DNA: TGTGCCAGCAGCCCGCATGAGCGGAGCCTGCCGGGGGAGCTGTTTTTT.

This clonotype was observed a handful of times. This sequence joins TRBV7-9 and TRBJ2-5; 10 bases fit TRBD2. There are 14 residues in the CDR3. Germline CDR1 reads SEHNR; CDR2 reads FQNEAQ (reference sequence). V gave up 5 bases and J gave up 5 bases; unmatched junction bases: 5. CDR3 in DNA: TGTGCCAGCAGCCGATCGACTAGCGGGGAGACCCAGTACTTC. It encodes CASSRSTSGETQYF.

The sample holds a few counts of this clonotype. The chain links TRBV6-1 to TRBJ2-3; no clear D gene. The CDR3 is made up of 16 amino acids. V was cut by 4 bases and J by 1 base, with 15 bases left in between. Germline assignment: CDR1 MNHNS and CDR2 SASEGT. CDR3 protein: CASSAPLVVGTDTQYF. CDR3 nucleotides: TGTGCCAGCAGTGCCCCCCTAGTGGTTGGCACAGATACGCAGTATTTT.

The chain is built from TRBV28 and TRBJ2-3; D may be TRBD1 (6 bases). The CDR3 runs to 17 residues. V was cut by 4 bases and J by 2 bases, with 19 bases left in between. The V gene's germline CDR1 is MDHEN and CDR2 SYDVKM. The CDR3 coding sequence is TGTGCCAGCAGTTCCCACTATATGGACAGTCCCACAGATACGCAGTATTTT. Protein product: CASSSHYMDSPTDTQYF. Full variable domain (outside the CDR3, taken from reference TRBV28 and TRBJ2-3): DVKVTQSSRYLVKRTGEKVFLECVQDMDHENMFWYRQDPGLGLRLIYFSYDVKMKEKGDIPEGYSVSREKKERFSLILESASTNQTSMYLCASSSHYMDSPTDTQYFGPGTRLTVL.

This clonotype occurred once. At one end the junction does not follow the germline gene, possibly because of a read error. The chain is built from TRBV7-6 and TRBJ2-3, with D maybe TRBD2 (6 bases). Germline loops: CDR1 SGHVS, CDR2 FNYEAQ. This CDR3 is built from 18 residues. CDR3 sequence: CAGSLRAPSGGSTDTQYF. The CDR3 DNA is TGTGCCGGCAGCTTAAGGGCCCCGAGTGGGGGGAGCACAGATACGCAGTATTTT.

This chain's CDR3 is CASSGLAEVVGEQFF. The CDR3 DNA follows: TGTGCCAGCAGCGGGCTAGCGGAAGTAGTGGGTGAGCAGTTCTTC. V and J are TRBV9 and TRBJ2-1; 7 nucleotides agree with TRBD2. Looked up from germline, CDR1 is SGDLS and CDR2 is YYNGEE. The CDR3 sequence is 15 residues long. V dropped 3 bases and J dropped 9; count of bases not matched to a gene: 12.

CDR3 DNA: TGTGCCAGCAGCTTAGCGAGTACCTCTGGGGCCAACGTCCTGACTTTC. Its translation is CASSLASTSGANVLTF. The chain employs TRBV7-6 and TRBJ2-6; D remains ambiguous. Looked up from germline, CDR1 is SGHVS and CDR2 is FNYEAQ. Trimming stripped 0 bases from V and 0 bases from J, with 6 bases between. The CDR3 is made up of 16 amino acids.

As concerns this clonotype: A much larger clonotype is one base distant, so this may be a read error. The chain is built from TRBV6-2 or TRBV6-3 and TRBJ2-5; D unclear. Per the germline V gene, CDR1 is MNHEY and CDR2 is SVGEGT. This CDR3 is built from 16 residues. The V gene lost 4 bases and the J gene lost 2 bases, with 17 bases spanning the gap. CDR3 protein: CASSLRTADPQETQYF. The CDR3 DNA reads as TGTGCCAGCAGTTTACGGACGGCGGACCCTCAAGAGACCCAGTACTTC.

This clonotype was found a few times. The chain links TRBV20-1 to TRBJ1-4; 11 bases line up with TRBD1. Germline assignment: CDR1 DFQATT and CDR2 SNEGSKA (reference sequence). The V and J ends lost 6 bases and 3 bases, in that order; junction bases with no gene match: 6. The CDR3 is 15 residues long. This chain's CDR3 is CSARGQGVSNEKLFF. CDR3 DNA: TGCAGTGCCCGGGGACAGGGGGTGTCTAATGAAAAACTGTTTTTT.

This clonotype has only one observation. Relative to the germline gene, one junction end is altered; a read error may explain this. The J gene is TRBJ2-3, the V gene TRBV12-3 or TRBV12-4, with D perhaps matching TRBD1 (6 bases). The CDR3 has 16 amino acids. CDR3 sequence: CVSSFDRGKSTDTQYF. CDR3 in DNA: TGTGTCAGCAGTTTCGATAGGGGGAAGAGCACAGATACGCAGTATTTT.

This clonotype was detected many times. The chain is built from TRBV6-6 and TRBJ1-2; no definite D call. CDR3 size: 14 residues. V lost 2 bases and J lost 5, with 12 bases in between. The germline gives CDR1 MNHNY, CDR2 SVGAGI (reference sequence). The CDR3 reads CASSYREGGYGYTF. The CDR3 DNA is TGTGCCAGCAGTTACCGGGAGGGAGGGTATGGCTACACCTTC.

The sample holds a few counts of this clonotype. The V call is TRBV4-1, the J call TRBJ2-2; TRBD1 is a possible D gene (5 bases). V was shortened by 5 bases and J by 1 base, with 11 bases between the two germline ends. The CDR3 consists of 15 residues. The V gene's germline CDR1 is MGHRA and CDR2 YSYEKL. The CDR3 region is CASSSFQGNTGELFF. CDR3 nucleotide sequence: TGCGCCAGCAGCTCTTTCCAGGGGAACACCGGGGAGCTGTTTTTT.

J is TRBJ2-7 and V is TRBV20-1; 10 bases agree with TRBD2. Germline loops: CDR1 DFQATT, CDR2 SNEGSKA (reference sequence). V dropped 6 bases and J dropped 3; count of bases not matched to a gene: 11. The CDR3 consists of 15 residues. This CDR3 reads CSAPAEREGVYEQYF. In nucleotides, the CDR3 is TGCAGTGCCCCCGCGGAGCGGGAGGGCGTCTACGAGCAGTACTTC.

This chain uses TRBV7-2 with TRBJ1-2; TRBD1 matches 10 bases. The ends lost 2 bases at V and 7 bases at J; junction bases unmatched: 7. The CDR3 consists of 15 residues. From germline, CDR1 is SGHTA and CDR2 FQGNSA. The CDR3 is CASSLRRQGARGYTF. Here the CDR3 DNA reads TGTGCCAGCAGCTTACGAAGACAGGGGGCACGTGGCTACACCTTC.

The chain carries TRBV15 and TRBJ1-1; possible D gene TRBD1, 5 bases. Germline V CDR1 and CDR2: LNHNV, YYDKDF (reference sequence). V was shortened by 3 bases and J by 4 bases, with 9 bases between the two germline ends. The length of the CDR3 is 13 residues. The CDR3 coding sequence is TGTGCCACCAGCAGGCAGGGCAGCACTGAAGCTTTCTTT. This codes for CATSRQGSTEAFF. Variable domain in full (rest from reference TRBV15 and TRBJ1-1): DAMVIQNPRYQVTQFGKPVTLSCSQTLNHNVMYWYQQKSSQAPKLLFHYYDKDFNNEADTPDNFQSRRPNTSFCFLDIRSPGLGDTAMYLCATSRQGSTEAFFGQGTRLTVV.

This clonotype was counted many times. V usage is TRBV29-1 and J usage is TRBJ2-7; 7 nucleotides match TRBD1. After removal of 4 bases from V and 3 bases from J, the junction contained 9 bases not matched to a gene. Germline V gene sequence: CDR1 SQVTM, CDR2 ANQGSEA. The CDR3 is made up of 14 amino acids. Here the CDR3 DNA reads TGCAGCGTTGGGAGAGGGACAGCGAGCTACGAGCAGTACTTC. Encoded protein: CSVGRGTASYEQYF.

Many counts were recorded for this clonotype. For the CDR3, the DNA is TGTGCCAGCAGCCATCCCGGGGGGGCCTACGAGCAGTACTTC. Encoded protein: CASSHPGGAYEQYF. The chain uses TRBV3-1 and TRBJ2-7; 8 nucleotides align to TRBD2. V was pared by 3 bases and J by 2 bases, with 3 bases of the junction left unmatched. This CDR3 spans 14 amino acids. Germline V gene data show CDR1 as LGHDT and CDR2 as YNNKEL (reference sequence).

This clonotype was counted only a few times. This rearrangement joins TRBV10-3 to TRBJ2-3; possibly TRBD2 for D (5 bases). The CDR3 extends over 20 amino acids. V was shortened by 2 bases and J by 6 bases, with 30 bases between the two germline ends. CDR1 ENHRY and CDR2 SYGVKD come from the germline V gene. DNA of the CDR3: TGTGCCATCAGTGAGCCCTCCATGGCGGCTAGCTCCTCTTCCGAGGATACGCAGTATTTT. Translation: CAISEPSMAASSSSEDTQYF.

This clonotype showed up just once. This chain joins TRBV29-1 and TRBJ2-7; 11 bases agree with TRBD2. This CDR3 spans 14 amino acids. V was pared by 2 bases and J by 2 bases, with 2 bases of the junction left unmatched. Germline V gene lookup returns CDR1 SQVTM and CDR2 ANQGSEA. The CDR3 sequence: CSVETSGSTYEQYF. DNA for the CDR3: TGCAGCGTTGAAACTAGCGGGAGTACCTACGAGCAGTACTTC.

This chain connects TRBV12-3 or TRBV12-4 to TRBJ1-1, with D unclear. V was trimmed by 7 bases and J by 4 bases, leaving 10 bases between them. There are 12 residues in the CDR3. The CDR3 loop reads CASTLTSTEAFF. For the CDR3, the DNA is TGTGCCAGCACCCTAACAAGCACTGAAGCTTTCTTT.

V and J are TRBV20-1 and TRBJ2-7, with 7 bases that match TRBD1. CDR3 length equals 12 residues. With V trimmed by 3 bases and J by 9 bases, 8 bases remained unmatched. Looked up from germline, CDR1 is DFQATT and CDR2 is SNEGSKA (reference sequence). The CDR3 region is CSASRRQGMQYF. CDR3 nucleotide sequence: TGCAGTGCTAGTAGGAGACAGGGAATGCAGTACTTC.

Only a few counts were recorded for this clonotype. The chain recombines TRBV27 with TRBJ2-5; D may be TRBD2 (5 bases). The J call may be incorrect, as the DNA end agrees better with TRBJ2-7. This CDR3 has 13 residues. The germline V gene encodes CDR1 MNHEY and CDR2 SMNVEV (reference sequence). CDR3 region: CASSPNAGYEQYF. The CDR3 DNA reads TGTGCCAGCAGTCCAAACGCGGGTTACGAGCAGTACTTC.

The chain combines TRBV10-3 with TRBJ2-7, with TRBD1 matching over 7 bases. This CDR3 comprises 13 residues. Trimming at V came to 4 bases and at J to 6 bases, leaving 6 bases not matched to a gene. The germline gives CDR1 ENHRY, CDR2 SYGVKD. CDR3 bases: TGTGCCATCAGTGGACAGGGTATGGGCGAGCAGTACTTC. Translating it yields CAISGQGMGEQYF.